Following are 5 T cell receptor beta chains from one sample sequenced in a study of early T cells in non-severe SARS-CoV-2 infection. TCRdb called the 5' RACE reads again in MiXCR, with one record for every CDR3 protein. This table has under 85,000 distinct CDR3 sequences, around a tenth appearing once. Sequences were obtained from whole blood. Receptors originate from an adult who was a healthcare worker with PCR-confirmed SARS-CoV-2 infection or an uninfected control (not recorded which).

V and J are TRBV5-6 and TRBJ2-4, with D perhaps TRBD1 or TRBD2 (5 bases each). Trimming left V 0 bases short and J 7 bases short, with 14 bases between. CDR3 length: 15 residues. The germline V gene encodes CDR1 SGHDT and CDR2 YYEEEE. The CDR3 DNA follows: TGTGCCAGCAGCTTGGATGGGGGATTGGGGAACATTCAGTACTTC. Residues: CASSLDGGLGNIQYF.

This clonotype was counted ten times or more. This chain links TRBV27 with TRBJ2-2; D is undetermined. Trimming cost V 3 bases and J 5 bases, with 4 bases left between them. The CDR3 runs 12 residues. Germline-derived CDR1 and CDR2 are MNHEY and SMNVEV (reference sequence). This CDR3 is CASSFGTGELFF. For the CDR3, the DNA is TGTGCCAGCAGTTTCGGTACCGGGGAGCTGTTTTTT.

The V and J genes are TRBV20-1 and TRBJ2-2; unclear D gene. The CDR3 length is 12 residues. CDR1 and CDR2 (germline): DFQATT, SNEGSKA (reference sequence). V was pared by 3 bases and J by 3 bases, with 5 bases between. CDR3 in amino acids: CSASPYTGELFF. Written as DNA, the CDR3 is TGCAGTGCTAGCCCGTACACCGGGGAGCTGTTTTTT.

This clonotype appeared a few times. At one boundary the junction diverges from the germline segment, which might be a read error. The chain combines TRBV7-8 with TRBJ2-7; no definite D call. Germline CDR1 reads SGHVS; CDR2 reads FQNEAQ. This CDR3 is built from 15 residues. In nucleotides, the CDR3 is TGTGCCAGCAGCTTAGCGGAAGGGCATACGGAAGAGCAGCACTTC. This translates into CASSLAEGHTEEQHF.

The chain employs TRBV29-1 and TRBJ2-7; 11 bases are a match to TRBD1. The CDR3 has 13 amino acids. CDR1 is SQVTM and CDR2 is ANQGSEA in the germline V gene. The junction had 5 bases not matched to a gene; V was cut back by 3 bases and J by 7 bases. The CDR3 DNA follows: TGCAGCGTTGAGCTGGACAGGGGGCGGGAGCAGTACTTC. Translation: CSVELDRGREQYF.